This entry lists 14 T cell receptor beta chains sequenced from one sample in a study of beta chain features in type 1 diabetes. Expressed TCRB transcripts got sequenced, as all isolated RNA was reverse transcribed. Data came from immunoSEQ multiplex PCR; TCRdb stores just in-frame clones and leaves some out. The sample includes approximately 380,000 clones, over 13% of them seen just once. The sequenced sample was naive CD4+ T cells from blood. Receptors were obtained from a woman aged 18-35 years in good health.

This clone was found a few times. This chain uses TRBV18 with TRBJ2-1; 7 nucleotides agree with TRBD2. The CDR3 extends over 13 amino acids. The V and J ends lost 0 bases and 7 bases, in that order; junction bases with no gene match: 0. Germline-derived CDR1 and CDR2 are KGHSH and LQKENI. This CDR3 reads CASSPPRGNEQFF. As DNA, the CDR3 is TGTGCCAGCTCACCACCGCGGGGGAATGAGCAGTTCTTC.

This chain links TRBV6-5 with TRBJ1-2, with 7 bases fitting TRBD1. The CDR3 runs 14 residues. The germline V gene encodes CDR1 MNHEY and CDR2 SVGAGI. V lost 8 bases, J lost 3 bases, and 9 bases stayed unmatched. The CDR3 is CASRDRVLHYGYTF. The CDR3 region has the DNA TGTGCCAGCCGAGACAGGGTTCTTCACTATGGCTACACCTTC.

This clone came up a few times. The rearrangement links TRBV12-5 to TRBJ1-1; D unclear. V lost 6 bases and J 1 base, leaving 6 bases between the germline ends. In germline, CDR1 is LGHNT, CDR2 FRNRAP. There are 12 residues in the CDR3. The CDR3 coding sequence is TGTGCTAGTGGGGCACAGAACACTGAAGCTTTCTTT. Its protein is CASGAQNTEAFF.

The rearrangement links TRBV25-1 to TRBJ1-5, with 10 bases that match TRBD1. The germline V gene encodes CDR1 MGHDK and CDR2 SYGVNS. This CDR3 contains 15 residues. Losses at the gene ends were 8 bases for V and 5 bases for J; bases not matched to a gene: 9. The CDR3 loop reads CASGQAGTGDQPQHF. The CDR3 nucleotides are TGTGCCAGCGGTCAAGCCGGGACAGGGGATCAGCCCCAGCATTTT.

The gene calls are TRBV28 and TRBJ2-5; 8 nucleotides match TRBD1. The germline V gene encodes CDR1 MDHEN and CDR2 SYDVKM. Trimming removed 5 bases from V and 5 bases from J; junction bases left unmatched: 10. The CDR3 is made up of 15 amino acids. CDR3 protein: CASSGAHRGEETQYF. DNA for the CDR3: TGTGCCAGCAGTGGAGCACACAGGGGGGAGGAGACCCAGTACTTC.

The rearrangement links TRBV11-2 to TRBJ1-1; 10 bases line up with TRBD1. The germline CDR1 and CDR2 sequences are SGHAT and FQNNGV. This CDR3 is 14 amino acids long. V gave up 5 bases and J gave up 5 bases; unmatched junction bases: 5. CDR3 in amino acids: CASSLTDRGTEAFF. Here the CDR3 DNA reads TGTGCCAGCAGCCTTACGGACAGGGGGACTGAAGCTTTCTTT.

This sequence joins TRBV9 and TRBJ2-1, with 7 nucleotides matching TRBD2. With V trimmed by 2 bases and J by 7 bases, 9 bases remained unmatched. The CDR3 is made up of 15 amino acids. Germline V CDR1 and CDR2: SGDLS, YYNGEE. In nucleotides, the CDR3 is TGTGCCAGCAGCGTTACTAGCGTCCGGTTGAATGAGCAGTTCTTC. This codes for CASSVTSVRLNEQFF.

The rearrangement joins TRBV2 to TRBJ2-5; TRBD2 matches at 14 bases. V was clipped by 8 bases and J by 5 bases; unmatched bases: 4. The CDR3 is 14 residues long. Per the germline V gene, CDR1 is SNHLY and CDR2 is FYNNEI. The CDR3 region has the DNA TGTGCCAGCTCCAGGACTAGCGGGAGGGAGACCCAGTACTTC. This codes for CASSRTSGRETQYF. The full variable domain, its missing parts supplied by reference TRBV2 and TRBJ2-5, is EPEVTQTPSHQVTQMGQEVILRCVPISNHLYFYWYRQILGQKVEFLVSFYNNEISEKSEIFDDQFSVERPDGSNFTLKIRSTKLEDSAMYFCASSRTSGRETQYFGPGTRLLVL.

The chain links TRBV11-2 to TRBJ2-1; D is possibly TRBD1 (5 bases). This CDR3 is built from 17 residues. The germline V gene encodes CDR1 SGHAT and CDR2 FQNNGV. Between the trimmed V and J ends, which lost 7 bases and 8 bases, there was a span of 27 bases. Here the CDR3 DNA reads TGTGCCAGCACCCAATTCCGCAGGACAACCGGGTTGGATGAGCAGTTCTTC. This sequence encodes CASTQFRRTTGLDEQFF.

This clone was observed a handful of times. The chain employs TRBV15 and TRBJ1-5, with D possibly TRBD1 on 6 matching bases. Germline assignment: CDR1 LNHNV and CDR2 YYDKDF (reference sequence). The CDR3 has 17 amino acids. With 1 base removed from V and 1 base from J, the gap between germline ends came to 14 bases. The CDR3 spells CATSRVGTFLSNQPQHF. CDR3 bases: TGTGCCACCAGCAGAGTTGGGACATTCCTCAGCAATCAGCCCCAGCATTTT.

The chain's CDR3 is CASSQDQDSGEKLFF. The CDR3 bases are TGCGCCAGCAGCCAAGATCAGGATAGCGGTGAAAAACTGTTTTTT. The rearrangement links TRBV4-1 to TRBJ1-4; D is unclear. This CDR3 contains 15 residues. Between the trimmed V and J ends, which lost 0 bases and 7 bases, there was a span of 12 bases. Germline-derived CDR1 and CDR2 are MGHRA and YSYEKL.

A few counts support this clone. The rearrangement uses TRBV30 and TRBJ2-3, with 8 bases lining up with TRBD2. Germline V gene sequence: CDR1 GTSNPN, CDR2 SVGIG (reference sequence). This CDR3 spans 17 amino acids. The junction had 15 bases not matched to a gene; V was cut back by 1 base and J by 6 bases. CDR3 sequence (DNA): TGTGCCTGGAGTGGCCGACGACTAGCGCCTAGTGCGGATACGCAGTATTTT. It yields the protein CAWSGRRLAPSADTQYF.

In this sample, this clone turned up a few times. The same CDR3 arises from other DNA sequences in this sample as well. The chain is built from TRBV7-2 and TRBJ2-5, with TRBD2 identical over 8 bases. CDR3 length equals 14 residues. Unmatched junction bases numbered 3, after V lost 4 bases and J lost 2 bases. Germline V gene data show CDR1 as SGHTA and CDR2 as FQGNSA. The CDR3 nucleotides are TGTGCCAGCAGCTCAGGACTAGCTCAAGAGACCCAGTACTTC. Protein product: CASSSGLAQETQYF.

This clone occurred once. The rearrangement links TRBV30 to TRBJ1-4, with D perhaps TRBD1 (5 bases). The CDR3 length is 14 residues. The germline CDR1 and CDR2 sequences are GTSNPN and SVGIG (reference sequence). V was clipped by 4 bases and J by 3 bases, with 12 bases between them. This CDR3 is CAWTGNSPNEKLFF. The CDR3 coding sequence is TGTGCCTGGACAGGGAATTCACCTAATGAAAAACTGTTTTTT.